This TCR beta chain appears in the sequencing data of a study of cytotoxic CD8 clonotypes in ibrutinib-treated CLL. The protocol was immunoSEQ multiplex PCR, while the TCRdb copy is restricted to in-frame clones and leaves out a portion. The sample holds approximately 140,000 clones, under 95% seen once. This clone has a single count. This sequence was found in a human donor with chronic lymphocytic leukemia. The specimen comprised PBMCs, sampled after 12 months of ibrutinib treatment.

The CDR3 DNA sequence: TGTGCCAGCAGCTCACGGGACACGTGGGCCTACGAGCAGTACTTC. Translated: CASSSRDTWAYEQYF. The rearrangement joins TRBV28 to TRBJ2-7; maybe TRBD1 (6 bases). The CDR3 runs to 15 residues. Germline-derived CDR1 and CDR2 are MDHEN and SYDVKM. Trimming left V 6 bases short and J 2 bases short, with 17 bases between.